These 17 T cell receptor beta chains came from one sample sequenced in a study of cytomegalovirus exposure and HLA in healthy donors (dated by TCRdb to 2016 to 2017). Library prep was done by the immunoSEQ multiplex PCR assay. For the multiplex PCR, a mixture combining 60 forward primers for TCR Vbeta segments and 13 reverse primers for TCR Jbeta segments was used. This is the immuneACCESS table as TCRdb keeps it, with only in-frame sequences that have V and J called. A part of the clones is gone; compared with another copy, unresolved V genes explain less than half, and the rest is unexplained. The sample table holds around 150,000 clones, of which over 60% were seen once. The ten largest clones capture 2.1% of the sample. Sequenced material: PBMCs. Source of these receptors: a man between 40 and 49 years old in good health and CMV-seronegative.

V gene TRBV6-5 combines with J gene TRBJ2-2; D perhaps matches TRBD2 (5 bases). This CDR3 region has 15 residues. Germline loops: CDR1 MNHEY, CDR2 SVGAGI. The V end lost 2 bases, the J end lost 2 bases, and 9 bases lay between the germline ends. CDR3 amino acids: CASSYGGSNTGELFF. The CDR3 nucleotides read TGTGCCAGCAGTTACGGAGGCAGTAACACCGGGGAGCTGTTTTTT.

The CDR3 DNA reads as TGTGCCAGCAGCTTAGACCCTTCGGGGGGCCTTACCGGGGAGCTGTTTTTT. Translated, it gives CASSLDPSGGLTGELFF. The J gene is TRBJ2-2, the V gene TRBV7-7; weak D call: TRBD2 (7 bases). The germline V gene encodes CDR1 SSHAT and CDR2 FNYEAQ (reference sequence). V was trimmed by 1 base and J by 5 bases, leaving 17 bases between them. The length of the CDR3 is 17 residues.

The chain joins TRBV11-3 to TRBJ2-1, with 8 bases aligning to TRBD2. There are 14 residues in the CDR3. From germline, CDR1 is SGHNT and CDR2 YENEEA. Unmatched junction bases numbered 5, after V lost 4 bases and J lost 6 bases. CDR3 in amino acids: CASSSGGDANEQFF. The CDR3, as DNA: TGTGCCAGCAGCTCCGGGGGGGACGCCAATGAGCAGTTCTTC. Together with reference TRBV11-3 and TRBJ2-1, the CDR3 gives the full variable domain: EAGVVQSPRYKIIEKKQPVAFWCNPISGHNTLYWYLQNLGQGPELLIRYENEEAVDDSQLPKDRFSAERLKGVDSTLKIQPAELGDSAVYLCASSSGGDANEQFFGPGTRLTVL.

For the CDR3, the DNA is TGTGCCACCGGGGGGGCAATGAACACTGAAGCTTTCTTT. Translation gives CATGGAMNTEAFF. The chain uses TRBV10-3 and TRBJ1-1, with a weak D call TRBD1 (6 bases). Trimming removed 10 bases at V and 0 bases at J, with 12 bases between. The CDR3 extends over 13 amino acids. The germline CDR1 and CDR2 sequences are ENHRY and SYGVKD.

The chain is built from TRBV7-8 and TRBJ2-7; tentative D call: TRBD1 (5 bases). The length of the CDR3 is 13 residues. V lost 5 bases and J lost 3, with 11 bases in between. From germline, CDR1 is SGHVS and CDR2 FQNEAQ. This CDR3 reads CASSIGQSYEQYF. The CDR3 bases are TGTGCCAGCAGCATAGGACAAAGCTACGAGCAGTACTTC.

The chain combines TRBV6-1 with TRBJ2-2; D possibly corresponds to TRBD2 (5 bases). V dropped 5 bases and J dropped 4 bases, with 14 bases sitting between them. Germline CDR1 and CDR2: MNHNS and SASEGT. The CDR3 consists of 15 residues. In DNA, the CDR3 is TGTGCCAGCAGTCCACGGCGAGGGTCCACCGGGGAGCTGTTTTTT. This codes for CASSPRRGSTGELFF.

This chain joins TRBV15 and TRBJ2-2; D ambiguous. Germline V gene data show CDR1 as LNHNV and CDR2 as YYDKDF (reference sequence). The CDR3 runs to 15 residues. Trimming left V 3 bases short and J 0 bases short, with 8 bases between. CDR3 protein: CATSRGRSNTGELFF. Here the CDR3 DNA reads TGTGCCACCAGCAGGGGCAGATCGAACACCGGGGAGCTGTTTTTT.

The chain combines TRBV21-1 with TRBJ1-4. TRBV21-1 is a recognized pseudogene. The CDR3 loop spans 15 amino acids. For the CDR3, the DNA is TGTGCCAGCAGCACCCCCGGAAGGCGGGATGAAAAACTGTTTTTT. Encoded protein: CASSTPGRRDEKLFF.

This clone has just a few counts. CDR3 sequence: CASSPGLAKNIQYF. The CDR3 nucleotides are TGTGCCAGCTCACCTGGGCTAGCCAAAAACATTCAGTACTTC. The chain is built from TRBV18 and TRBJ2-4; unclear D gene. Germline values: CDR1 KGHSH, CDR2 LQKENI. The CDR3 contains 14 residues. The V end was cut by 3 bases, the J end by 0 bases, with 6 bases between.

The V gene is TRBV5-1, the J gene TRBJ2-3, with TRBD2 matching 7 bases. This CDR3 is built from 14 residues. V shed 1 base, J shed 1 base, and the junction held 0 bases outside the gene matches. CDR1 and CDR2 (germline): SGHRS, YFSETQ. This CDR3 reads CASSLTSGTDTQYF. CDR3 coding DNA: TGCGCCAGCAGCTTGACTAGCGGCACAGATACGCAGTATTTT.

The chain couples TRBV27 to TRBJ1-1; perhaps TRBD1 as D (5 bases). Germline V gives CDR1 MNHEY, CDR2 SMNVEV (reference sequence). V lost 0 bases, J lost 5 bases, and 13 bases lay in between. This CDR3 is built from 15 residues. CDR3 loop: CASSLSRVRGTEAFF. The CDR3 DNA sequence: TGTGCCAGCAGTTTATCCCGGGTACGGGGGACTGAAGCTTTCTTT.

V usage is TRBV6-5 and J usage is TRBJ2-3, with 8 bases aligning to TRBD2. Per germline, CDR1 MNHEY and CDR2 SVGAGI. This CDR3 spans 16 amino acids. The V and J ends lost 0 bases and 3 bases, in that order; junction bases with no gene match: 5. DNA of the CDR3: TGTGCCAGCAGTTACTCAGCGGGGGAATTAACAGATACGCAGTATTTT. This translates into CASSYSAGELTDTQYF.

This chain uses TRBV5-1 with TRBJ1-2; 12 positions agree with TRBD1. V lost 4 bases to trimming and J lost 4 bases; unmatched junction nucleotides: 8. Germline V gives CDR1 SGHRS, CDR2 YFSETQ. This CDR3 region has 16 residues. The CDR3 here is CASSPGQGAPGYGYTF. For the CDR3, the DNA is TGCGCCAGCAGCCCGGGACAGGGGGCGCCTGGCTATGGCTACACCTTC. Complete variable domain (other parts from reference TRBV5-1 and TRBJ1-2): KAGVTQTPRYLIKTRGQQVTLSCSPISGHRSVSWYQQTPGQGLQFLFEYFSETQRNKGNFPGRFSGRQFSNSRSEMNVSTLELGDSALYLCASSPGQGAPGYGYTFGSGTRLTVV.

This chain uses TRBV15 with TRBJ2-5; the D gene is possibly TRBD1 (5 bases). TRBJ2-7 matches the DNA end more closely, so the J call is doubtful. This CDR3 is 16 amino acids long. Looked up from germline, CDR1 is LNHNV and CDR2 is YYDKDF (reference sequence). For the CDR3, the DNA is TGTGCCACCAGCACCGAGGAGACAGCCGCCTCCTACGAGCAGTACTTC. It yields the protein CATSTEETAASYEQYF.

This clone was counted between two and nine times. V gene TRBV7-3 combines with J gene TRBJ2-5, with 8 nucleotides matching TRBD1. The germline CDR1 and CDR2 sequences are SGHTA and FQGTGA. V was pared by 1 base and J by 2 bases, with 6 bases of the junction left unmatched. The CDR3 totals 16 residues. The CDR3 loop is CASSLRKGTGQETQYF. The CDR3 bases are TGTGCCAGCAGCTTAAGGAAAGGGACAGGTCAAGAGACCCAGTACTTC.

This clone was counted between two and nine times. The chain employs TRBV28 and TRBJ2-7; 8 bases map to TRBD1. After removal of 2 bases from V and 3 bases from J, the junction contained 6 bases not matched to a gene. Germline CDR1 reads MDHEN; CDR2 reads SYDVKM. The CDR3 totals 15 residues. CDR3 coding DNA: TGTGCCAGCAGTTTAATGGACAGGGATTTCTACGAGCAGTACTTC. This encodes CASSLMDRDFYEQYF.

The genes are TRBV19 and TRBJ1-2; 9 bases line up with TRBD1. J lost 8 bases, V lost 3 bases, and 4 bases had no gene match. Per the germline V gene, CDR1 is LNHDA and CDR2 is SQIVND (reference sequence). There are 13 residues in the CDR3. The CDR3 DNA reads TGTGCCAGTAGTATGGGGACAGGGTCCGGCTACACCTTC. This encodes CASSMGTGSGYTF.